This T cell receptor (beta chain) was sequenced during a study of T cell changes during pregnancy in multiple sclerosis. V trimming: 7 bases; J trimming: 0 bases; junction bases outside the gene matches: 11. The germline V gene has CDR1 SQVTM and CDR2 ANQGSEA. The CDR3 extends over 15 amino acids. Some clones are missing from TCRdb's copy, which holds only in-frame ones; the method was immunoSEQ multiplex PCR. Of around 100,000 clones in the sample, about 91% were seen once. Specimen: peripheral blood, collected in the second trimester of pregnancy. The TCR was taken from a female donor with multiple sclerosis, enrolled in a pregnancy study. The rearrangement joins TRBV29-1 to TRBJ2-7; 8 positions agree with TRBD1. CDR3 DNA sequence: TGCAGCGCGCTTGTCCGGGACAGGACCTCCTACGAGCAGTACTTC. Translating gives CSALVRDRTSYEQYF.